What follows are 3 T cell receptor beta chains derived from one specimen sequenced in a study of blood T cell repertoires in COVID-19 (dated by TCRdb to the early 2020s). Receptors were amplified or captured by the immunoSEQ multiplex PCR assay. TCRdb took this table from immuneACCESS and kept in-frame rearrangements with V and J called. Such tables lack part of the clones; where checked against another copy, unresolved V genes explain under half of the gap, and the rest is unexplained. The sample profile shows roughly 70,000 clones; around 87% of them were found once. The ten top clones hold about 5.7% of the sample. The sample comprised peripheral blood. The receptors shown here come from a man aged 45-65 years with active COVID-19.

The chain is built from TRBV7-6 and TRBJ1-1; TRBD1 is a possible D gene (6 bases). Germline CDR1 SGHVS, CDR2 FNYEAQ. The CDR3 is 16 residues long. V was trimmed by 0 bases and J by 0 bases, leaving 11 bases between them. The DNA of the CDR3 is TGTGCCAGCAGCTTAGCACAGGGATTGATGAACACTGAAGCTTTCTTT. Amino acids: CASSLAQGLMNTEAFF.

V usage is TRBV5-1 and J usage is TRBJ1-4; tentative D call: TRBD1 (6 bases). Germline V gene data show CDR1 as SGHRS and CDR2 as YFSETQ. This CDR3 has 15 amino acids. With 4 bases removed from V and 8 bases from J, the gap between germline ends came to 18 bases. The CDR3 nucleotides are TGCGCCAGCAGCGTGTTACAGGGAGAGGAGGAAAAACTGTTTTTT. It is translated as CASSVLQGEEEKLFF. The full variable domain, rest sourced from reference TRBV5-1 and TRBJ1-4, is KAGVTQTPRYLIKTRGQQVTLSCSPISGHRSVSWYQQTPGQGLQFLFEYFSETQRNKGNFPGRFSGRQFSNSRSEMNVSTLELGDSALYLCASSVLQGEEEKLFFGSGTQLSVL.

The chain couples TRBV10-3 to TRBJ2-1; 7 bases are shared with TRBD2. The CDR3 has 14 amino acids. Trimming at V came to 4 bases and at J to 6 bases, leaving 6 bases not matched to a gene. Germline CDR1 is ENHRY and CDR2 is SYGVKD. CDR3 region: CAISGTGGTNEQFF. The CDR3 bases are TGTGCCATCAGTGGGACGGGAGGCACCAATGAGCAGTTCTTC.